Detailed here is one T cell receptor beta chain. Its antigen is still unknown. The sample comes from a study of EBV T-cell therapy then PD-1 blockade in nasopharyngeal carcinoma. Clones were sequenced by immunoSEQ multiplex PCR, and TCRdb holds only the in-frame ones, with some missing. The sample carries about 19,000 clones, approximately 81% recorded once. Germline loops: CDR1 PRHDT, CDR2 FYEKMQ (reference sequence). There are 14 residues in the CDR3. V trimming: 5 bases; J trimming: 3 bases; junction bases outside the gene matches: 4. Treatment in this sample: AdE1-LMPpoly-expanded autologous EBV-specific T-cell therapy followed by anti-PD-1 nivolumab.

This sequence joins TRBV13 and TRBJ2-7, with 10 bases aligning to TRBD1. This material consisted of CD8+ T cells from blood, taken at roughly day 35 from a patient whose treatment included autologous EBV-specific T cells and nivolumab. The receptor was derived from a man aged 35 to 55 with nasopharyngeal carcinoma. The CDR3 loop is CASSARTGGYEQYF. The CDR3 DNA reads as TGTGCCAGCAGCGCCAGGACAGGGGGCTACGAGCAGTACTTC.